This T cell receptor (beta chain) was found in a study of response to subunit inactivated influenza vaccine. TCRdb redid the calling of the RT-PCR reads with MiXCR, one entry per CDR3 protein. The profile shows a few hundred thousand distinct CDR3 sequences, 12% to 15% of them singletons. Trimming at V came to 8 bases and at J to 1 base, leaving 0 bases not matched to a gene. Germline V CDR1 and CDR2: SEHNR, FQNEAQ (reference sequence). The CDR3 totals 12 residues. The input for sequencing was PBMCs from blood, taken roughly 12 days after vaccination. The chain combines TRBV7-9 with TRBJ2-3; TRBD2 agrees at 7 bases. The TCR comes from a middle-aged man who received an inactivated influenza vaccine. CDR3 amino acids: CASGRGTDTQYF. The DNA of the CDR3 is TGTGCCAGCGGGAGGGGCACAGATACGCAGTATTTT.